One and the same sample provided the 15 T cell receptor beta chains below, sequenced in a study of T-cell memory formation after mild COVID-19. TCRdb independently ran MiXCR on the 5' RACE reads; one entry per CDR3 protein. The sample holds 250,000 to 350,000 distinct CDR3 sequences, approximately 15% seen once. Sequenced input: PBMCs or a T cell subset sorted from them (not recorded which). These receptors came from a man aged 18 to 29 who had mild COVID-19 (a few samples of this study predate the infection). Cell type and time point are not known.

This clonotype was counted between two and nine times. CDR3 nucleotide sequence: TGTGCCAGCAGTTACTTACCGGAGGCCAAAAACATTCAGTACTTC. Protein sequence: CASSYLPEAKNIQYF. The genes are TRBV6-5 and TRBJ2-4, with D unclear. This CDR3 has 15 residues. Per germline, CDR1 MNHEY and CDR2 SVGAGI. With 1 base removed from V and 1 base from J, the gap between germline ends came to 8 bases.

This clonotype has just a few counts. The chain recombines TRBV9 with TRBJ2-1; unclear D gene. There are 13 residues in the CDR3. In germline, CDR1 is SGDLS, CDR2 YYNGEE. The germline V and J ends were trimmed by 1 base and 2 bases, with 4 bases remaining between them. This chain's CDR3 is CASSVQTYNEQFF. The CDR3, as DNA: TGTGCCAGCAGCGTACAAACCTACAATGAGCAGTTCTTC.

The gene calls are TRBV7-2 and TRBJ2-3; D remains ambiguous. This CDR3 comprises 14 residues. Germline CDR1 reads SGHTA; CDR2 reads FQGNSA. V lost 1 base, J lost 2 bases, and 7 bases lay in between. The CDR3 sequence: CASSLDGFTDTQYF. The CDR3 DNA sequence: TGTGCCAGCAGCTTAGACGGGTTCACAGATACGCAGTATTTT.

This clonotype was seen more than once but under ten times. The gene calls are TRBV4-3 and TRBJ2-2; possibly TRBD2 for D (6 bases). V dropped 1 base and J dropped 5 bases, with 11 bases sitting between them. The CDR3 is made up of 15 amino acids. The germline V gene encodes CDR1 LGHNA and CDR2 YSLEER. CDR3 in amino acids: CASSQAGEETGELFF. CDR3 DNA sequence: TGCGCCAGCAGCCAAGCGGGGGAGGAGACCGGGGAGCTGTTTTTT.

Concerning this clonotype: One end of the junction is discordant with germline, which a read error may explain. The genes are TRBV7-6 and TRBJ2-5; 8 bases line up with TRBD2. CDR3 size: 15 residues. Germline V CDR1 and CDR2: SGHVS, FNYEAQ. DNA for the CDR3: TGTGCCAGAAGCTTAGTGACGGGGGGGAAAGAGACCCAGTACTTC. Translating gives CARSLVTGGKETQYF.

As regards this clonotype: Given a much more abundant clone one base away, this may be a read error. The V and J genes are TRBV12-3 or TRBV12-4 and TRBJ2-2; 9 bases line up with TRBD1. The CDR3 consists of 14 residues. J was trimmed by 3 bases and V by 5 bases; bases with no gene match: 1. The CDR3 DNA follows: TGTGCCAGCAGTGACAGGGGGTACACCGGGGAGCTGTTTTTT. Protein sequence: CASSDRGYTGELFF.

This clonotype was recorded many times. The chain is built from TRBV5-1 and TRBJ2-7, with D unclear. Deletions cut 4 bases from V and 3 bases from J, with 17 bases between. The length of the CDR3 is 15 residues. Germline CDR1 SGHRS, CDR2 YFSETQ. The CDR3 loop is CASSPEQEKIYEQYV. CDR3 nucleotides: TGCGCCAGCAGCCCGGAGCAGGAGAAAATCTACGAGCAGTACGTC.

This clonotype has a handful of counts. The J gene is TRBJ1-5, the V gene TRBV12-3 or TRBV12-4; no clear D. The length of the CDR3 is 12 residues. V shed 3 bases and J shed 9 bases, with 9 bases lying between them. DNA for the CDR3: TGTGCCAGCAGTTTTGGGGTTGGGCCCCAGCATTTT. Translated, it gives CASSFGVGPQHF.

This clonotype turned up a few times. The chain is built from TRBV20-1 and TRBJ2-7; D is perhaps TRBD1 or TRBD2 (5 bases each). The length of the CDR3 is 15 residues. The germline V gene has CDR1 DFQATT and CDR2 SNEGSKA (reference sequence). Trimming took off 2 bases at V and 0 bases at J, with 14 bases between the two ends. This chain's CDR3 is CSARNPTRGSYEQYV. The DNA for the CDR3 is TGCAGTGCTAGAAACCCTACTAGGGGCTCCTACGAGCAGTACGTC.

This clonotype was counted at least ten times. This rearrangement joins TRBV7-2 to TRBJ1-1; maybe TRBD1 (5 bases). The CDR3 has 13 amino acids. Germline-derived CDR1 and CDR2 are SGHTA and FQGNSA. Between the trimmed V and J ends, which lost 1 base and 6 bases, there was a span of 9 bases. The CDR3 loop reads CASSLVRDSEAFF. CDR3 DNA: TGTGCCAGCAGCTTAGTACGGGACTCTGAAGCTTTCTTT.

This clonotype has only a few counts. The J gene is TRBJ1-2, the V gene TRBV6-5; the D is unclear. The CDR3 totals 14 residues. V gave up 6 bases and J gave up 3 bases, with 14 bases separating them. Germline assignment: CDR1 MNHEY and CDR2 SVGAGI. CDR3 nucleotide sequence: TGTGCCAGCAGCCTTAGGCGCCAGGACTATGGCTACACCTTC. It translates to CASSLRRQDYGYTF.

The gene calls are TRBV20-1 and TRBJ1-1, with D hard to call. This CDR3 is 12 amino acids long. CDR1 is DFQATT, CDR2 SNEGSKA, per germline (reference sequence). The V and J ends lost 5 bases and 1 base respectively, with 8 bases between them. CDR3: CSAFHRNTEAFF. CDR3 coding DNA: TGCAGTGCTTTTCATCGGAACACTGAAGCTTTCTTT.

CDR3 in DNA: TGTGCCAGCAGCCCCGGCGGGCCCCAGTACTTC. It is translated as CASSPGGPQYF. J is TRBJ2-5 and V is TRBV6-5; D perhaps matches TRBD2 (5 bases). The CDR3 is 11 amino acids. The germline V gene has CDR1 MNHEY and CDR2 SVGAGI. The germline V and J ends were trimmed by 6 bases and 9 bases, with 11 bases remaining between them.

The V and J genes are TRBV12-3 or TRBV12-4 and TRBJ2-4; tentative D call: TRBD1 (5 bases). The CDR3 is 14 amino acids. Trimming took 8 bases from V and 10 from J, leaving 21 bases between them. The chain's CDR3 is CASLKGPGPGIQYF. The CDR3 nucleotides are TGTGCCAGCCTAAAGGGGCCAGGGCCCGGAATTCAGTACTTC.

The CDR3 spells CASSQDLGQANVLTF. Here the CDR3 DNA reads TGTGCCAGCAGCCAAGATTTGGGGCAGGCCAACGTCCTGACTTTC. This chain joins TRBV4-2 and TRBJ2-6, with TRBD1 as a possible D gene (5 bases). The CDR3 totals 15 residues. The V end was cut by 0 bases, the J end by 6 bases, with 9 bases between. CDR1 and CDR2 (germline): LGHNA, YNFKEQ.